This T cell receptor (beta chain) was obtained from a study of CD8+CD57+ T cells in acquired aplastic anemia listed by TCRdb under 2018. Study-level background: On average, sorted CD4+ and CD8+ cells yielded approximately 3 ug of extracted DNA, with a range of about 0.19 to 30 ug. CD8+CD57+ expansion was defined as frequency above the mean frequency observed in healthy subjects.

Overall results and qualifications from the work: Between patients and healthy controls, no significant difference in CD8+ Simpson's diversity was found (P=0.060). Roughly 29 CD8+ CDR3 sequences were shared between patients and controls but appeared highly expressed in patients and within their immunodominant clones.

The CDR3 holds 13 amino acids from the cysteine to the phenylalanine. The entry retains the CDR3 DNA only, 39 bases that are in frame from base 1. Trimming at the junction amounts to 3 bases on V and 5 bases on J, and the germline ends lie 10 bases apart. The patients picked for sequencing were ones in whom flow cytometry had shown an expansion of CD8+CD57+ cells. Every patient had severe acquired aplastic anemia, diagnosed using the International Study of Aplastic Anemia and Agranulocytosis and Camitta criteria. No therapy had been received by the patients at the time of blood sampling. In this study, sorted CD4+ and CD8+ T cells from the blood of healthy subjects and of severe aplastic anemia patients had their TCR repertoires deep-sequenced. Patients were enrolled in the USA under clinicaltrials.gov protocols 00001620, 01623167, 00001397, 00071045, 00081523 and 00961064. Ficoll-Paque density gradient centrifugation was used to isolate peripheral blood mononuclear cells. CD4+ and CD8+ T cells were sorted by FACS or magnetic beads before DNA extraction.

This clonotype has ten or more counts. What antigen it recognizes has not been identified. No qualities accompany the bases; no much larger clone lies one base away. Profiling of TCR beta VDJ combinations and CDR3 sequences used genomic DNA as the template. TCR repertoire sequencing was run on an Illumina HiSeq 2000. The authors' pipeline ran thus. Repertoires were assessed using TRBV/TRBJ rearrangement plots, CDR3 size and DJ length profiles, and Simpson's diversity index. The most abundant DNA sequence in the deep sequencing data was taken as the immunodominant clone. CDR3 amino acid sequences were screened for sharing across subjects and were compared with published repertoires and the VDJdb database. TCRdb reran the public reads through fastp at Q25 and MiXCR, keeping productive beta chains. Each entry is one CDR3 protein sequence, shown with its most common DNA and genes. TCRdb's processing, not the authors' own work, is the source of the V and J calls. In all, the sample holds 200,000 or so distinct CDR3 sequences, and approximately 51% of those were seen once. The ten biggest clones cover just under 20% of the sample.

The chain is encoded by TRBV12-3 or TRBV12-4 joined to TRBJ2-5; the D gene is tentatively TRBD1 or TRBD2, each matching 6 bases. This clonotype was sampled from a human donor with aplastic anemia. The sequenced sample consisted of sorted CD4+, CD8+, or CD8+CD57+ T cells (not recorded which) from PBMCs. The CDR3 region reads CASSFGGPETQYF. The DNA is TGTGCCAGCAGTTTCGGGGGCCCTGAGACCCAGTACTTC.